What follows describes a single T cell receptor (beta chain). This clone was picked up one time. Its target antigen remains unknown. No base quality information exists; no much larger clone differs at one position. This entry comes from a study of tumor-infiltrating lymphocytes in localized non-small cell lung cancer (dated by TCRdb to 2020 to 2022). For the study in its entirety: The cohort covered several histologies, both smokers and never-smokers, and patients whose samples were collected after neoadjuvant chemotherapy. Flow cytometry, multiplex immunofluorescence, RNA-seq, exome sequencing and proteomics were applied to the same patients as TCR sequencing, which was one of several integrated assays. In total, the ICON cohort was made up of over a hundred surgical patients who had localized non-small cell lung cancer and whose tumors were resected. Resected tumor tissue and uninvolved lung tissue described as non-adjacent to the tumor were contributed by each patient, with both tissues obtained from the same patient. A total of 50 to 60 patients were included in the paired tumor versus uninvolved lung comparison of immunoSEQ T-cell fraction.

The T-cell fraction in tumor and uninvolved lung tissue was provided by TCR sequencing with the immunoSEQ assay. The authors' pipeline ran thus. For survival analysis, patients were divided into high (upper tertile) and low (lower two tertiles) T-cell fraction groups, which were compared by log-rank test. A signed-rank test was used to test paired tumor versus uninvolved lung differences in T-cell fraction. TCRdb stores this immuneACCESS table with in-frame sequences only. Part of the clones is absent; in the studies checked, under half of the shortfall reflects unresolved V genes, and no reason is known for the rest. V and J calls plus clone size are reproduced from that table; the DNA served to infer D and trimming. The sample records thousands of clones, over 70% of which are singletons. The ten largest clonotypes hold about 5.8% of the sample. Summary of the overall study and its limitations: Assay coverage differed among patients according to how much tissue was available, so only a subset of the cohort had TCR sequencing. Because different assays used different pieces of the same tissue, intratumor heterogeneity could not be separated from technical variation. The TCR-derived T-cell fraction showed no difference between the flow cytometry-defined immunotypes IM1 (good prognosis) and IM2 (poor prognosis). TCRbeta sequencing supported higher T cell infiltration in tumors than in uninvolved lung tissue, consistent with immunofluorescence CD3 counts.

Sequences MNHEY (CDR1) and SMNVEV (CDR2) are obtained from the germline V gene (reference sequence). The CDR3 goes from the cysteine to the phenylalanine over 15 residues. Kept here is only the CDR3 DNA, which spans 45 bases and is read in frame from base 1. Between the V and J ends, shortened by 6 bases and 4 bases respectively, the junction contains 17 bases. Patient enrollment in ICON started in the first half of 2016, and the final patient was enrolled in the second half of 2018. From a subcohort of some 76 patients, fresh tumor and matched uninvolved tissue were collected for in-depth immune analyses, including TCR sequencing. DNA for TCR sequencing was isolated from bulk tissue, and no cell sorting was done.

The receptor was isolated from a human donor with non-small cell lung cancer. The sample was uninvolved lung tissue not adjacent to the tumor. The chain links TRBV27 with TRBJ2-3; the D gene cannot be resolved beyond TRBD1 or TRBD2, each matching 5 bases. The DNA is as follows: TGTGCCAGCAGAGTGGGGGAAGCGAGCCCAGATACGCAGTATTTT. It codes for CASRVGEASPDTQYF.